The clone carrying this T cell receptor beta chain turned up a few times. Its target is not known. The data originate from a study of T cell repertoires in cytomegalovirus infection. Regarding the study as a whole: Carriers of CMV and the relevant HLA type were discriminated by public TCR beta frequency. HLA-C-restricted TCR beta clonotypes specific for CMV led the ex vivo response.

V was cut by 2 bases and J by 7 bases, with 7 bases left in between. Germline CDR1 SGHDT, CDR2 YYEEEE. This CDR3 spans 12 amino acids. MiXCR, applied by TCRdb to the reads, yields one record per CDR3 protein. The sample lists some 940,000 distinct CDR3 sequences, around a third occurring once. Source: cultured CD8+ T cells from PBMCs, taken from culture after CMV antigen stimulation. The source is a human donor in good health (CMV status not recorded). Some clones in this sample may be carry-over from other donors' samples. The chain carries TRBV5-6 and TRBJ1-5; TRBD1 is a possible D gene (5 bases). The CDR3 DNA reads as TGTGCCAGCAGCTTTCAGGGCCAGCCCCAGCATTTT. Protein sequence: CASSFQGQPQHF.